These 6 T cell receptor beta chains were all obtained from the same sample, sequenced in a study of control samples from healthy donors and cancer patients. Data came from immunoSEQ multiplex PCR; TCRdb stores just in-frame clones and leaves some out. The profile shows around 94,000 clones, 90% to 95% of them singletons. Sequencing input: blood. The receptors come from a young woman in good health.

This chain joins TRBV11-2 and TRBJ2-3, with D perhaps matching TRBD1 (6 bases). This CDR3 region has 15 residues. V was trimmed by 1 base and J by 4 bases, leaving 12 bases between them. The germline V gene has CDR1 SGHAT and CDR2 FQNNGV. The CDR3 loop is CASSLVVGGSDTQYF. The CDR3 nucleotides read TGTGCCAGCAGCTTAGTCGTAGGGGGTTCAGATACGCAGTATTTT. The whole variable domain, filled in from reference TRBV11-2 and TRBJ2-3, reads EAGVAQSPRYKIIEKRQSVAFWCNPISGHATLYWYQQILGQGPKLLIQFQNNGVVDDSQLPKDRFSAERLKGVDSTLKIQPAKLEDSAVYLCASSLVVGGSDTQYFGPGTRLTVL.

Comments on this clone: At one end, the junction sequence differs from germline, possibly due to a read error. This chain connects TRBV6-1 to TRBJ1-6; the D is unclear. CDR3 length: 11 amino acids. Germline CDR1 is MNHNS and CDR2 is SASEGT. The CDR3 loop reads CASSEMRVRDF. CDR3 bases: TGTGCCAGCAGTGAAATGAGGGTACGGGACTTT.

DNA of the CDR3: TGTGCCAGCAGCTTAGTAGGTTTAGCGGGGAACACTGAAGCTTTCTTT. Its protein product is CASSLVGLAGNTEAFF. The genes are TRBV13 and TRBJ1-1; no clear D gene. Germline V lookup: CDR1 PRHDT, CDR2 FYEKMQ (reference sequence). V lost 1 base to trimming and J lost 1 base, with 13 bases between them. The CDR3 runs to 16 residues.

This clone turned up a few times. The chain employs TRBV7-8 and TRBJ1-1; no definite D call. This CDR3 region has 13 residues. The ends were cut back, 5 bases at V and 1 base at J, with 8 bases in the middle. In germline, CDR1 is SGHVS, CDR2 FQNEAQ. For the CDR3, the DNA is TGTGCCAGCAGCGCAAGAACGAACACTGAAGCTTTCTTT. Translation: CASSARTNTEAFF.

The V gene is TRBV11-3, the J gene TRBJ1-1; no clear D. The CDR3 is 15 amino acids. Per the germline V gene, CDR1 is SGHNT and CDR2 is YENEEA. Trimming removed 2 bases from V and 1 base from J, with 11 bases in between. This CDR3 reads CASSLFAGRNTEAFF. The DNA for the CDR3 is TGTGCCAGCAGCTTATTCGCGGGGAGGAACACTGAAGCTTTCTTT.

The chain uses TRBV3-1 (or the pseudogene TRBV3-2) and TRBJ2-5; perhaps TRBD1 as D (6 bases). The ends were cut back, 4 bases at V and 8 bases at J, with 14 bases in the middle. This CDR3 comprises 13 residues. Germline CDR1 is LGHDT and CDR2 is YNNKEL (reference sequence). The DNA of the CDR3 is TGTGCCAGCAGCCGGGGGCCTTTCCGAACCCAGTACTTC. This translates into CASSRGPFRTQYF.